These 15 T cell receptor beta chains were all obtained from the same sample, sequenced in a study of T cell responses to AZD1222 COVID-19 vaccine. TCRdb keeps only in-frame clones here, not all; method: immunoSEQ multiplex PCR. This repertoire shows approximately 90,000 clones, approximately 89% found once; its top ten account for around 2.2%. The material was peripheral blood, obtained on day 0 of AZD1222 vaccination. The source of these receptors is an adult in good health.

V usage is TRBV6-5 and J usage is TRBJ1-1; 10 bases agree with TRBD1. The J segment lost 5 bases and the V segment lost 2 bases, leaving 2 bases of the junction unmatched. The germline gives CDR1 MNHEY, CDR2 SVGAGI. The CDR3 extends over 14 amino acids. The CDR3, as DNA: TGTGCCAGCAGTTACGACAGGGGGCTAACTGAAGCTTTCTTT. Protein sequence: CASSYDRGLTEAFF.

J is TRBJ1-5 and V is TRBV5-5; tentative D call: TRBD1 (5 bases). Trimming cost V 4 bases and J 3 bases, with 14 bases left between them. The germline gives CDR1 SGHKS, CDR2 YYEKEE (reference sequence). The CDR3 has 15 residues. DNA of the CDR3: TGTGCCAGCAGCCCCCAGGGTGGGAACAATCAGCCCCAGCATTTT. Its translation is CASSPQGGNNQPQHF.

The chain uses TRBV5-4 and TRBJ2-6; D is unclear. Looked up from germline, CDR1 is SGHNT and CDR2 is YYREEE (reference sequence). Trimming took off 0 bases at V and 1 base at J, with 8 bases between the two ends. This CDR3 is 16 amino acids long. The CDR3 loop is CASSLAGVSGANVLTF. The CDR3 DNA reads as TGTGCCAGCAGCTTGGCCGGAGTGTCTGGGGCCAACGTCCTGACTTTC. Full variable domain (missing parts from reference TRBV5-4 and TRBJ2-6): ETGVTQSPTHLIKTRGQQVTLRCSSQSGHNTVSWYQQALGQGPQFIFQYYREEENGRGNFPPRFSGLQFPNYSSELNVNALELDDSALYLCASSLAGVSGANVLTFGAGSRLTVL.

The chain links TRBV5-1 to TRBJ1-2, with a weak D call TRBD1 (6 bases). The ends were cut back, 6 bases at V and 7 bases at J, with 16 bases in the middle. Looked up from germline, CDR1 is SGHRS and CDR2 is YFSETQ. The CDR3 is 13 amino acids. CDR3 protein: CASTPGGGFGYTF. DNA for the CDR3: TGCGCCAGCACCCCCGGGGGCGGGTTTGGCTACACCTTC.

In this sample, this clone turned up a few times. The gene calls are TRBV5-1 and TRBJ2-1; TRBD2 matches at 11 bases. CDR1 is SGHRS and CDR2 is YFSETQ in the germline V gene. Trimming took 3 bases from V and 3 from J; bases not matched to a gene: 8. The CDR3 sequence is 17 residues long. For the CDR3, the DNA is TGCGCCAGCAGCTCCGGAACAACTAGCGGGGGCTACAATGAGCAGTTCTTC. Residues: CASSSGTTSGGYNEQFF.

The chain carries TRBV30 and TRBJ2-7; 8 nucleotides align to TRBD1. There are 15 residues in the CDR3. After removal of 4 bases from V and 3 bases from J, the junction contained 11 bases not matched to a gene. The germline V gene encodes CDR1 GTSNPN and CDR2 SVGIG (reference sequence). This chain's CDR3 is CAWTVPGTGRYEQYF. CDR3 DNA: TGTGCCTGGACCGTACCGGGGACAGGTCGCTACGAGCAGTACTTC.

The genes are TRBV11-1 and TRBJ2-3; no reliable D call. CDR1 and CDR2 (germline): SGHAT, FQDESV (reference sequence). Trimming cost V 3 bases and J 2 bases, with 9 bases left between them. This CDR3 has 14 residues. CDR3 DNA sequence: TGTGCCAGCAGCTTGGCAGTGTCCACAGATACGCAGTATTTT. This sequence encodes CASSLAVSTDTQYF.

This rearrangement joins TRBV23-1 to TRBJ1-2; no reliable D call. TRBV23-1 is classed as an ORF, of uncertain function. V dropped 0 bases and J dropped 1 base, with 12 bases sitting between them. CDR3 length: 16 amino acids. CDR3 region: CASSQSIPEDNYGYTF. CDR3 nucleotide sequence: TGCGCCAGCAGTCAATCAATCCCAGAGGATAACTATGGCTACACCTTC.

The chain recombines TRBV24-1 with TRBJ1-4; D may be TRBD1 (5 bases). Trimming cost V 0 bases and J 11 bases, with 6 bases left between them. Germline CDR1 reads KGHDR; CDR2 reads SFDVKD. This CDR3 has 12 amino acids. The CDR3 coding sequence is TGTGCCACCAGTGATTTGAAGGGGAAACTGTTTTTT. It is translated as CATSDLKGKLFF.

The chain carries TRBV4-3 and TRBJ1-1, with a possible D match to TRBD1 (5 bases). V was cut by 1 base and J by 5 bases, with 8 bases left in between. CDR1 and CDR2 (germline): LGHNA, YSLEER. The CDR3 loop spans 13 amino acids. The DNA of the CDR3 is TGCGCCAGCAGCCAAGTCGGGGGGACTGAAGCTTTCTTT. This gives the protein CASSQVGGTEAFF.

A few counts support this clone. V is TRBV10-2 and J is TRBJ2-2; D may correspond to TRBD1 or TRBD2 (6 bases each). V dropped 4 bases and J dropped 0 bases, with 12 bases sitting between them. The CDR3 extends over 16 amino acids. Germline V gives CDR1 WSHSY, CDR2 SAAADI. The CDR3 DNA sequence: TGCGCCAGCAGTGGCGGGGACACTACGAACACCGGGGAGCTGTTTTTT. This encodes CASSGGDTTNTGELFF.

The V and J genes are TRBV30 and TRBJ2-3; the match to TRBD2 covers 7 bases. The CDR3 totals 14 residues. J was trimmed by 1 base and V by 8 bases; bases with no gene match: 9. Germline lookup yields CDR1 GTSNPN and CDR2 SVGIG (reference sequence). This CDR3 is CAGGGEVGTDTQYF. The CDR3 nucleotides read TGTGCCGGGGGGGGAGAGGTGGGCACAGATACGCAGTATTTT.

The chain combines TRBV20-1 with TRBJ2-7; 7 bases fit TRBD2. Germline trimming cut 3 bases from V and 0 bases from J; bases unmatched to any gene: 11. The V gene's germline CDR1 is DFQATT and CDR2 SNEGSKA (reference sequence). This CDR3 spans 16 amino acids. CDR3 nucleotide sequence: TGCAGTGCTAGTAGTGAGGGGAGGGCCCTCTCCTACGAGCAGTACTTC. Translating gives CSASSEGRALSYEQYF.

V usage is TRBV3-1 (or the pseudogene TRBV3-2) and J usage is TRBJ2-1; D is unresolved. The germline V gene has CDR1 LGHDT and CDR2 YNNKEL (reference sequence). The CDR3 is made up of 14 amino acids. V dropped 0 bases and J dropped 12 bases, with 15 bases sitting between them. CDR3 residues: CASSQDVVVGTQFF. CDR3 nucleotides: TGTGCCAGCAGCCAAGATGTGGTTGTTGGTACGCAGTTCTTC.

The genes are TRBV19 and TRBJ2-7, with TRBD2 matching over 7 bases. The CDR3 loop spans 13 amino acids. The V segment lost 9 bases and the J segment 7 bases; nucleotides outside the gene matches: 12. Germline CDR1 and CDR2: LNHDA and SQIVND (reference sequence). The CDR3 region has the DNA TGTGCCAGCGCCGGGCGGGAGCCTGGTGAGCAGTACTTC. It translates to CASAGREPGEQYF.